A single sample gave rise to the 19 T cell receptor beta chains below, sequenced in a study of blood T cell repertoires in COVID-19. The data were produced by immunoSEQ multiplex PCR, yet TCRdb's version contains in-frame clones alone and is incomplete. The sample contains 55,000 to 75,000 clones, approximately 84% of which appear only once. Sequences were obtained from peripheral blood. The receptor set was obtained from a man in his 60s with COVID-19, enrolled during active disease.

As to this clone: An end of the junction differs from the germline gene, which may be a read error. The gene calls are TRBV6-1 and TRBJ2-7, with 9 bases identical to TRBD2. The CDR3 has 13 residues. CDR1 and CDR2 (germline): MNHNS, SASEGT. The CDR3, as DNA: TGTGCCAGCCGTGAGGGACTAGCAAGCGAGCAGTACTTC. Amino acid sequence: CASREGLASEQYF.

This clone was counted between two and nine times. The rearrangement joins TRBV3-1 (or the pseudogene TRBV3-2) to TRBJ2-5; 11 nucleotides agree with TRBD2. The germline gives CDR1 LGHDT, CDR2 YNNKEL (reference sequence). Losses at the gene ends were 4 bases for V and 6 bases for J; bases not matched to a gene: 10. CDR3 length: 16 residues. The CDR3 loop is CASSPLLAGDKKTQYF. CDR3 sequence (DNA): TGTGCCAGCAGCCCCTTACTAGCGGGAGATAAAAAGACCCAGTACTTC.

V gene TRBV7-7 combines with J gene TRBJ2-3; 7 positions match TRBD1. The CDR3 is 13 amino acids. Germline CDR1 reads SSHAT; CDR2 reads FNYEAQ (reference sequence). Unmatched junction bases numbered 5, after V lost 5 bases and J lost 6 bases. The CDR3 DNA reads TGTGCCAGCAGCCCCGACAGGGATGATACGCAGTATTTT. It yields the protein CASSPDRDDTQYF.

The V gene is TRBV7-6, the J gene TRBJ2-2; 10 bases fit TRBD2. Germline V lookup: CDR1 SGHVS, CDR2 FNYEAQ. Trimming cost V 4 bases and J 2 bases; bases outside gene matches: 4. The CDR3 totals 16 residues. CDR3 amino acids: CASSSQRGGNTGELFF. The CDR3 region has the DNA TGTGCCAGCAGCTCCCAGCGGGGGGGAAACACCGGGGAGCTGTTTTTT. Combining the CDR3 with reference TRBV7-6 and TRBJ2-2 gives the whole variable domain GAGVSQSPRYKVTKRGQDVALRCDPISGHVSLYWYRQALGQGPEFLTYFNYEAQQDKSGLPNDRFSAERPEGSISTLTIQRTEQRDSAMYRCASSSQRGGNTGELFFGEGSRLTVL.

CDR3 in amino acids: CASRTGCGFSYEQYF. The CDR3 DNA is TGCGCCAGCAGGACCGGGTGCGGATTTTCCTACGAGCAGTACTTC. The genes are TRBV5-1 and TRBJ2-7; D remains unclear. The V gene's germline CDR1 is SGHRS and CDR2 YFSETQ. Trimming shortened V by 5 bases and J by 1 base, and 16 bases separated the two germline ends. This CDR3 has 15 residues.

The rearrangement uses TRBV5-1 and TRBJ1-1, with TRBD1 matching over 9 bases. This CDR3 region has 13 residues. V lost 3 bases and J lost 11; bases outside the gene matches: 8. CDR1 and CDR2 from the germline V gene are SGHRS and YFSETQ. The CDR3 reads CASSSGTGYWAFF. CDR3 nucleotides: TGCGCCAGCAGCTCCGGGACAGGGTACTGGGCTTTCTTT.

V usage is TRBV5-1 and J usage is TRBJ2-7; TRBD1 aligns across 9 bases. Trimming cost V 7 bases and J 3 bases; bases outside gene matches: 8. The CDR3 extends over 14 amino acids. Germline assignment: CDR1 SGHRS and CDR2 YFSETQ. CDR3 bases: TGCGCCAGCTCGGACCCGGGACAGGGCTACGAGCAGTACTTC. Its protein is CASSDPGQGYEQYF. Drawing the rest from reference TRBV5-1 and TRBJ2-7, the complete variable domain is KAGVTQTPRYLIKTRGQQVTLSCSPISGHRSVSWYQQTPGQGLQFLFEYFSETQRNKGNFPGRFSGRQFSNSRSEMNVSTLELGDSALYLCASSDPGQGYEQYFGPGTRLTVT.

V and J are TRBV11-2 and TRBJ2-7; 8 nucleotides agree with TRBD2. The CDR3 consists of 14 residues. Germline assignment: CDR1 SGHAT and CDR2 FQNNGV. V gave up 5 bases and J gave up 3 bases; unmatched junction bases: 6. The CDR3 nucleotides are TGTGCCAGCAGCCTCCGGGAGGGCCGCTACGAGCAGTACTTC. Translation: CASSLREGRYEQYF.

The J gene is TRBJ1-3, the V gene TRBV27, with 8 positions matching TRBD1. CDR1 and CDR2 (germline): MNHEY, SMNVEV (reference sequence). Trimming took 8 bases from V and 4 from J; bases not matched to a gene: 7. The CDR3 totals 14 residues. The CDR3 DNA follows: TGTGCCAGCCGCTCAGGGGGCGGGGGAAACACCATATATTTT. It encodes CASRSGGGGNTIYF.

In nucleotides, the CDR3 is TGTGCCAGCAGCCGGCCGGGACAGGGGGAATCGGGAAACACCATATATTTT. Residues: CASSRPGQGESGNTIYF. The gene calls are TRBV5-4 and TRBJ1-3; TRBD1 matches 11 bases. CDR3 length: 17 residues. Germline V gene lookup returns CDR1 SGHNT and CDR2 YYREEE (reference sequence). V shed 4 bases, J shed 4 bases, and the junction held 10 bases outside the gene matches.

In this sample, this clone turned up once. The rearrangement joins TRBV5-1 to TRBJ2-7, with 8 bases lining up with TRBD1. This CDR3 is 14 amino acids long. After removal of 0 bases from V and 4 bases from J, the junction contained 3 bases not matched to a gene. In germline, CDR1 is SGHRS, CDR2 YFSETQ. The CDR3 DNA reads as TGCGCCAGCAGCTTGGCGGGGACAGGTTACGAGCAGTACTTC. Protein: CASSLAGTGYEQYF.

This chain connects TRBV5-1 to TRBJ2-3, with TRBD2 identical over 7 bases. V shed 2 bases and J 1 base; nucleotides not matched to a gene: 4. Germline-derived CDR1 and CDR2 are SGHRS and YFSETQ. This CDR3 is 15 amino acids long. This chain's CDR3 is CASSLLALRTDTQYF. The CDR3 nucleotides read TGCGCCAGCAGCTTACTAGCGCTACGCACAGATACGCAGTATTTT.

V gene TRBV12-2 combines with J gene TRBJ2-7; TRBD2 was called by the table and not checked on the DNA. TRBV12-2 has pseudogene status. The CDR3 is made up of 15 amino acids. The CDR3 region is CASRLGLAGAGEQYF. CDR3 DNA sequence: TGTGCAAGTCGCTTAGGACTAGCGGGAGCAGGCGAGCAGTACTTC.

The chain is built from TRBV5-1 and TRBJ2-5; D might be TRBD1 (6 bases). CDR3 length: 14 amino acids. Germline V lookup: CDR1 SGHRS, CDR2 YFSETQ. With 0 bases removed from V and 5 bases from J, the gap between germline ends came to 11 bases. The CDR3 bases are TGCGCCAGCAGCTTGGTGGGGGCAAGCGAGACCCAGTACTTC. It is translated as CASSLVGASETQYF.

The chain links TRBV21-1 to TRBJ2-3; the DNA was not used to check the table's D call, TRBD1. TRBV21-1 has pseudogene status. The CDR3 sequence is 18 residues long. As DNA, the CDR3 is TGTGCCAGCAGCAAACCCCCACCCCAACCCTCCAGGCCAGATACGCAGTATTTT. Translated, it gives CASSKPPPQPSRPDTQYF.

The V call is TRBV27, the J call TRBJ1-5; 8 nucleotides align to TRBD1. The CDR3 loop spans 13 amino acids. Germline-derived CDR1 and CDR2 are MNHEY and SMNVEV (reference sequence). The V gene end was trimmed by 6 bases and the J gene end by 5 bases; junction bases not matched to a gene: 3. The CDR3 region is CASSWTGYQPQHF. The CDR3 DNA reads TGTGCCAGCAGCTGGACAGGGTATCAGCCCCAGCATTTT.

The DNA for the CDR3 is TGTGCCAGCCAGGGGCCGATATTTTCCGGCTACACCTTC. The encoded protein is CASQGPIFSGYTF. The chain uses TRBV6-5 and TRBJ1-2; perhaps TRBD1 as D (6 bases). This CDR3 is 13 amino acids long. CDR1 is MNHEY, CDR2 SVGAGI, per germline. Trimming shortened V by 8 bases and J by 8 bases, and 18 bases separated the two germline ends.

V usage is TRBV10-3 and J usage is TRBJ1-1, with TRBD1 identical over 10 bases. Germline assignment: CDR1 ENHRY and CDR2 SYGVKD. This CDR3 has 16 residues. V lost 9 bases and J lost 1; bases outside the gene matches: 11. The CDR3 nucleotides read TGTGCCATAGACCGCCGGGACAGGGGACCGAACACTGAAGCTTTCTTT. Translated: CAIDRRDRGPNTEAFF.

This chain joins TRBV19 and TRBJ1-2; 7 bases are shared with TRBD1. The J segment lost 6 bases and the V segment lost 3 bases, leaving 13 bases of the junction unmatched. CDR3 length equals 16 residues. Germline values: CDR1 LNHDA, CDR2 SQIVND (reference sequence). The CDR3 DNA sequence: TGTGCCAGTAGTATTGATCAGGGGGTCTTCGTTGATGGCTACACCTTC. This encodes CASSIDQGVFVDGYTF.